A selection of T cell receptor beta chains follows, all from one sample in a study of blood T cell repertoires in COVID-19. Produced via immunoSEQ multiplex PCR; TCRdb's table is partial and in-frame only. The data contain approximately 140,000 clones, roughly 89% of them singletons. Source material: PBMCs or T cells enriched from blood (not recorded which). The receptors stem from a woman in her fifties or sixties who had been exposed to COVID-19. Each CDR3 is given with its conserved first and last residue. D genes are given only for firm matches. Only some rows state a clone size, as once, few, many or a class for expanded clones.

j_gene | d_gene | v_gene | abundance | CDR3nt | CDR3aa
TRBJ2-5 | TRBD1 | TRBV2 | - | TGTGCCAGCAGTGTTCACCTCACGATACAGGGGGGTCAAGAGACCCAGTACTTC | CASSVHLTIQGGQETQYF
TRBJ1-2 | - | TRBV7-2 | - | TGTGCCAGCAGCTTACCGATAGGGGGGGCTTGGGGCTACACCTTC | CASSLPIGGAWGYTF
TRBJ1-1 | - | TRBV7-6 | - | TGTGCCAGCAGCCCCCCGCAGGCGAACACTGAAGCTTTCTTT | CASSPPQANTEAFF
TRBJ1-1 | - | TRBV14 | - | TGTGCCAGCAGCCGGGGGCTACAGACGGTCGTGAACACTGAAGCTTTCTTT | CASSRGLQTVVNTEAFF
TRBJ2-4 | - | TRBV4-3 | - | TGCGCCAGCAGCCAAGATGATAGGGGCCAAAACATTCAGTACTTC | CASSQDDRGQNIQYF
TRBJ2-1 | TRBD2 | TRBV29-1 | - | TGCAGCGTCGCAACTAGCGGGGGTCCGGGGGAGCAGTTCTTC | CSVATSGGPGEQFF
TRBJ2-5 | - | TRBV18 | - | TGTGCCAGCTCACCGGACAGAAAAGAGACCCAGTACTTC | CASSPDRKETQYF
TRBJ1-3 | TRBD1 | TRBV19 | - | TGTGCCAGCGCTCCGGGACAGGGAAAGAGCTCTGGAAACACCATATATTTT | CASAPGQGKSSGNTIYF
TRBJ2-3 | TRBD2 | TRBV6-2/TRBV6-3 | once | TGTGCCAGCAGTTTACAACCTGGGGACTACAAGGATACGCAGTATTTT | CASSLQPGDYKDTQYF
TRBJ2-3 | TRBD2 | TRBV7-9 | - | TGTGCCAGCAGCCCGCGGACTAGCGGGGGCACAGATACGCAGTATTTT | CASSPRTSGGTDTQYF
TRBJ2-7 | TRBD2 | TRBV27 | once | TGTGCCAGCAGTTTACTAGCGGGAGGTTCCTACGAGCAGTACTTC | CASSLLAGGSYEQYF
TRBJ1-2 | TRBD1 | TRBV14 | - | TGTGCCAGCAGCCCGCTAGGACAGGCCAATCAGCGCTACACCTTC | CASSPLGQANQRYTF
TRBJ2-7 | TRBD1 | TRBV27 | - | TGTGCCAGCAGCCCCGTCCCGGGACAGAGGGCCCCGTCCTCCTACGAGCAGTACTTC | CASSPVPGQRAPSSYEQYF
TRBJ1-2 | - | TRBV28 | - | TGTGCCAGCAGTTTAGTGGACAGTAACTATGGCTACACCTTC | CASSLVDSNYGYTF
TRBJ1-3 | - | TRBV5-1 | - | TGCGCCAGCAGCTTGGTGGGCGCAAACTCTGGAAACACCATATATTTT | CASSLVGANSGNTIYF
TRBJ1-4 | TRBD1 | TRBV6-5 | - | TGTGCCAGCAACGACCCGGACAGGGGTGGTGAAAAACTGTTTTTT | CASNDPDRGGEKLFF
TRBJ2-1 | TRBD2 | TRBV16 | few | TGTGCCAGCAGCCAAGAGCCACTAGCGGGGGGCCGCTCCTACAATGAGCAGTTCTTC | CASSQEPLAGGRSYNEQFF